These 32 T cell receptor beta chains were all obtained from the same sample, sequenced in a study of blood T cell repertoires in COVID-19. Generated by immunoSEQ multiplex PCR, the TCRdb table keeps only in-frame clones and is missing some. The data show about 520,000 clones, with 80% to 90% seen just once and roughly 3.2% held by the top ten. Sequencing was carried out using peripheral blood. Receptor source: a human donor in a cohort sampled during active COVID-19.

The V and J genes are TRBV28 and TRBJ1-1, with 7 bases aligning to TRBD1. This CDR3 has 20 amino acids. V was clipped by 4 bases and J by 0 bases; unmatched bases: 20. Germline V gene sequence: CDR1 MDHEN, CDR2 SYDVKM. Here the CDR3 reads CASSSLRGTRRIGMNTEAFF. The CDR3 DNA is TGTGCCAGCAGTTCCCTCAGGGGGACGAGGAGAATTGGCATGAACACTGAAGCTTTCTTT. Combining the CDR3 with reference TRBV28 and TRBJ1-1 gives the whole variable domain DVKVTQSSRYLVKRTGEKVFLECVQDMDHENMFWYRQDPGLGLRLIYFSYDVKMKEKGDIPEGYSVSREKKERFSLILESASTNQTSMYLCASSSLRGTRRIGMNTEAFFGQGTRLTVV.

The chain carries TRBV5-1 and TRBJ2-7, with a possible D match to TRBD1 (5 bases). The ends were cut back, 4 bases at V and 3 bases at J, with 11 bases in the middle. CDR3 length: 13 residues. CDR1 SGHRS and CDR2 YFSETQ come from the germline V gene. CDR3 in DNA: TGCGCCAGCAGCCAAGAGCAGGGCTACGAGCAGTACTTC. It translates to CASSQEQGYEQYF. The complete variable domain, with remaining parts taken from reference TRBV5-1 and TRBJ2-7, reads KAGVTQTPRYLIKTRGQQVTLSCSPISGHRSVSWYQQTPGQGLQFLFEYFSETQRNKGNFPGRFSGRQFSNSRSEMNVSTLELGDSALYLCASSQEQGYEQYFGPGTRLTVT.

The chain joins TRBV12-3 or TRBV12-4 to TRBJ1-1, with D hard to call. The V and J ends lost 8 bases and 8 bases respectively, with 15 bases between them. The CDR3 is 12 amino acids. CDR3 sequence (DNA): TGTGCCAGCGAGGGTGTTGGTCGGGAAGCTTTCTTT. Encoded protein: CASEGVGREAFF.

The chain has TRBV18 and TRBJ1-2; the match to TRBD1 covers 8 bases. The trim removed 3 bases at V and 4 bases at J, leaving 7 bases unmatched. This CDR3 is built from 15 residues. Germline lookup yields CDR1 KGHSH and CDR2 LQKENI. CDR3 sequence reads: CASSPRDRNVYGYTF. The CDR3 region has the DNA TGTGCCAGCTCACCCCGGGACAGGAACGTCTATGGCTACACCTTC.

V gene TRBV9 combines with J gene TRBJ1-5, with D tentatively TRBD1 (5 bases). Per the germline V gene, CDR1 is SGDLS and CDR2 is YYNGEE. This CDR3 spans 14 amino acids. V dropped 0 bases and J dropped 8 bases, with 12 bases sitting between them. The CDR3 here is CASSVDPLGEPQHF. In nucleotides, the CDR3 is TGTGCCAGCAGCGTAGACCCCCTAGGGGAGCCCCAGCATTTT.

This clone appeared once. The chain carries TRBV6-1 and TRBJ2-1; 8 positions match TRBD2. V trimming: 2 bases; J trimming: 5 bases; junction bases outside the gene matches: 8. The CDR3 runs 16 residues. Looked up from germline, CDR1 is MNHNS and CDR2 is SASEGT. The CDR3 is CASSESAGGTHNEQFF. The CDR3 coding sequence is TGTGCCAGCAGTGAATCTGCGGGAGGCACCCACAATGAGCAGTTCTTC.

The chain is built from TRBV30 and TRBJ2-3, with 7 bases aligning to TRBD1. Germline CDR1 GTSNPN, CDR2 SVGIG (reference sequence). This CDR3 spans 14 amino acids. The J segment lost 2 bases and the V segment lost 4 bases, leaving 6 bases of the junction unmatched. The DNA for the CDR3 is TGTGCCTGGAAATCAGGGGGAGCCACAGATACGCAGTATTTT. Its translation: CAWKSGGATDTQYF.

Worth noting for this clone: The sample holds other DNA sequences that translate to the same CDR3. V is TRBV20-1 and J is TRBJ1-1; D is unclear. The V gene's germline CDR1 is DFQATT and CDR2 SNEGSKA (reference sequence). Trimming shortened V by 5 bases and J by 5 bases, and 9 bases separated the two germline ends. This CDR3 is 11 amino acids long. CDR3 sequence reads: CSAFRGTEAFF. CDR3 sequence (DNA): TGCAGTGCTTTTAGAGGGACTGAAGCTTTCTTT.

The chain carries TRBV18 and TRBJ1-1; D uncertain. V was shortened by 2 bases and J by 0 bases, with 4 bases between the two germline ends. Germline CDR1 and CDR2: KGHSH and LQKENI. This CDR3 has 13 residues. CDR3 protein: CASSPDLNTEAFF. DNA of the CDR3: TGTGCCAGCTCACCAGACTTGAACACTGAAGCTTTCTTT.

The V gene is TRBV6-5, the J gene TRBJ1-4; D possibly corresponds to TRBD1 (5 bases). Germline CDR1 MNHEY, CDR2 SVGAGI. This CDR3 is 14 amino acids long. With 6 bases removed from V and 6 bases from J, the gap between germline ends came to 14 bases. CDR3 nucleotide sequence: TGTGCCAGCAGGCAGGGTTTATGGGATGAAAAACTGTTTTTT. This encodes CASRQGLWDEKLFF.

This clone was observed a single time. The chain carries TRBV20-1 and TRBJ1-1; D gene unclear. The CDR3 covers 11 residues. V lost 5 bases to trimming and J lost 1 base, with 5 bases between them. The germline gives CDR1 DFQATT, CDR2 SNEGSKA (reference sequence). The CDR3 sequence: CSAPQNTEAFF. The CDR3 nucleotides are TGCAGTGCTCCACAGAACACTGAAGCTTTCTTT.

The chain employs TRBV7-8 and TRBJ1-1; TRBD1 matches 7 bases. The CDR3 loop spans 14 amino acids. Looked up from germline, CDR1 is SGHVS and CDR2 is FQNEAQ. V was clipped by 5 bases and J by 2 bases; unmatched bases: 5. CDR3 amino acids: CASSLTGQNTEAFF. In nucleotides, the CDR3 is TGTGCCAGCAGCCTGACAGGGCAAAACACTGAAGCTTTCTTT. Full variable domain (outside the CDR3, taken from reference TRBV7-8 and TRBJ1-1): GAGVSQSPRYKVAKRGQDVALRCDPISGHVSLFWYQQALGQGPEFLTYFQNEAQLDKSGLPSDRFFAERPEGSVSTLKIQRTQQEDSAVYLCASSLTGQNTEAFFGQGTRLTVV.

The CDR3 DNA reads TGTGCCAGCAGCGTCAACAGGGTCCAAGAGACCCAGTACTTC. Translation: CASSVNRVQETQYF. The gene calls are TRBV9 and TRBJ2-5, with D perhaps matching TRBD1 (6 bases). Germline V gene sequence: CDR1 SGDLS, CDR2 YYNGEE. Trimming cost V 2 bases and J 1 base, with 9 bases left between them. The CDR3 has 14 amino acids.

This chain connects TRBV28 to TRBJ2-1; TRBD2 aligns across 11 bases. Germline values: CDR1 MDHEN, CDR2 SYDVKM. V dropped 0 bases and J dropped 3; count of bases not matched to a gene: 7. CDR3 length equals 18 residues. CDR3 DNA: TGTGCCAGCAGTTTATGGGAGTTAGCGGGAGGGGGCTACAATGAGCAGTTCTTC. Protein: CASSLWELAGGGYNEQFF.

The rearrangement joins TRBV6-5 to TRBJ1-1; D is uncertain. There are 12 residues in the CDR3. CDR1 and CDR2 from the germline V gene are MNHEY and SVGAGI. Trimming took off 7 bases at V and 1 base at J, with 7 bases between the two ends. The CDR3 spells CASKTGNTEAFF. The CDR3 DNA reads as TGTGCCAGCAAGACGGGGAACACTGAAGCTTTCTTT.

J is TRBJ1-2 and V is TRBV15; tentative D call: TRBD1 (6 bases). CDR3 length equals 15 residues. CDR1 and CDR2 (germline): LNHNV, YYDKDF (reference sequence). V was cut by 4 bases and J by 1 base, with 13 bases left in between. The CDR3 DNA reads TGTGCCACCAGCAATAGACAGGCGTATAACTATGGCTACACCTTC. Its protein product is CATSNRQAYNYGYTF. The complete variable domain, with remaining parts taken from reference TRBV15 and TRBJ1-2, reads DAMVIQNPRYQVTQFGKPVTLSCSQTLNHNVMYWYQQKSSQAPKLLFHYYDKDFNNEADTPDNFQSRRPNTSFCFLDIRSPGLGDTAMYLCATSNRQAYNYGYTFGSGTRLTVV.

The chain is built from TRBV29-1 and TRBJ2-4; D is perhaps TRBD2 (5 bases). V was pared by 4 bases and J by 3 bases, with 13 bases between. Looked up from germline, CDR1 is SQVTM and CDR2 is ANQGSEA. The CDR3 spans 14 residues. CDR3 residues: CSVGEPWGKNIQYF. The CDR3, as DNA: TGCAGCGTTGGGGAGCCCTGGGGCAAAAACATTCAGTACTTC.

The chain has TRBV6-5 and TRBJ2-3, with 9 bases lining up with TRBD2. The CDR3 has 15 residues. The germline V gene encodes CDR1 MNHEY and CDR2 SVGAGI. The V and J ends lost 9 bases and 8 bases, in that order; junction bases with no gene match: 15. CDR3 sequence reads: CASSPASGVAGTQYF. CDR3 nucleotides: TGTGCCAGTTCCCCTGCTAGCGGGGTGGCGGGTACGCAGTATTTT.

The chain combines TRBV9 with TRBJ2-2, with a possible D match to TRBD2 (6 bases). The CDR3 is 16 residues long. V lost 0 bases, J lost 2 bases, and 11 bases lay in between. In germline, CDR1 is SGDLS, CDR2 YYNGEE. The CDR3, as DNA: TGTGCCAGCAGCGTAGTAAGCGCGGGAAACACCGGGGAGCTGTTTTTT. It encodes CASSVVSAGNTGELFF.

This clone is a singleton in its sample. This chain joins TRBV10-3 and TRBJ1-6; a possible D gene is TRBD1 (6 bases). The CDR3 is made up of 14 amino acids. The germline CDR1 and CDR2 sequences are ENHRY and SYGVKD. Trimming took 2 bases from V and 7 from J, leaving 9 bases between them. The CDR3 coding sequence is TGTGCCATCAGTGAGGAAGGGGGAAATTCACCCCTCCACTTT. It specifies CAISEEGGNSPLHF.

This clone has just one count. The rearrangement joins TRBV29-1 to TRBJ1-6, with 7 bases that match TRBD1. Germline trimming cut 5 bases from V and 6 bases from J; bases unmatched to any gene: 4. The CDR3 has 13 residues. Germline V CDR1 and CDR2: SQVTM, ANQGSEA. The CDR3 nucleotides are TGCAGCGTTCAGGGGGGAGGTAATTCACCCCTCCACTTT. Its protein product is CSVQGGGNSPLHF. Complete variable domain (other parts from reference TRBV29-1 and TRBJ1-6): SAVISQKPSRDICQRGTSLTIQCQVDSQVTMMFWYRQQPGQSLTLIATANQGSEATYESGFVIDKFPISRPNLTFSTLTVSNMSPEDSSIYLCSVQGGGNSPLHFGNGTRLTVT.

V gene TRBV20-1 combines with J gene TRBJ2-7; 13 bases match TRBD2. This CDR3 has 11 amino acids. The trim removed 5 bases at V and 13 bases at J, leaving 5 bases unmatched. CDR1 and CDR2 (germline): DFQATT, SNEGSKA (reference sequence). CDR3 in DNA: TGCAGTGCTTCGACTAGCGGGAGGTTATACTTC. Protein: CSASTSGRLYF.

The chain couples TRBV5-4 to TRBJ2-3, with TRBD2 as a possible D gene (6 bases). CDR1 and CDR2 (germline): SGHNT, YYREEE (reference sequence). V was clipped by 0 bases and J by 4 bases, with 9 bases between them. The CDR3 spans 14 residues. This chain's CDR3 is CASSLDRGADTQYF. The CDR3 DNA reads TGTGCCAGCAGCTTGGATCGCGGGGCAGATACGCAGTATTTT. The full variable domain, in which reference TRBV5-4 and TRBJ2-3 provide the parts outside the CDR3, is ETGVTQSPTHLIKTRGQQVTLRCSSQSGHNTVSWYQQALGQGPQFIFQYYREEENGRGNFPPRFSGLQFPNYSSELNVNALELDDSALYLCASSLDRGADTQYFGPGTRLTVL.

V gene TRBV11-2 combines with J gene TRBJ2-1, with 8 nucleotides matching TRBD1. Per germline, CDR1 SGHAT and CDR2 FQNNGV. V lost 4 bases, J lost 1 base, and 3 bases stayed unmatched. This CDR3 has 15 amino acids. For the CDR3, the DNA is TGTGCCAGCAGCTCCGACAGGGGTTCCTACAATGAGCAGTTCTTC. It is translated as CASSSDRGSYNEQFF.

This clone was found a few times. This chain uses TRBV19 with TRBJ2-3; TRBD1 is a possible D gene (5 bases). CDR1 is LNHDA, CDR2 SQIVND, per germline (reference sequence). The CDR3 is 14 residues long. Trimming removed 7 bases at V and 1 base at J, with 12 bases between. DNA of the CDR3: TGTGCCAGTAAGGAATTGGGGCGCACAGATACGCAGTATTTT. It is translated as CASKELGRTDTQYF.

The gene calls are TRBV19 and TRBJ1-1; no reliable D call. Germline V lookup: CDR1 LNHDA, CDR2 SQIVND (reference sequence). Trimming took off 1 base at V and 4 bases at J, with 7 bases between the two ends. This CDR3 has 13 residues. CDR3 amino acids: CASSIAVATEAFF. The CDR3 nucleotides read TGTGCCAGTAGTATAGCAGTGGCCACTGAAGCTTTCTTT. The variable domain in full, completed from reference TRBV19 and TRBJ1-1, reads DGGITQSPKYLFRKEGQNVTLSCEQNLNHDAMYWYRQDPGQGLRLIYYSQIVNDFQKGDIAEGYSVSREKKESFPLTVTSAQKNPTAFYLCASSIAVATEAFFGQGTRLTVV.

This chain connects TRBV15 to TRBJ2-7, with D possibly TRBD1 on 5 matching bases. CDR1 is LNHNV, CDR2 YYDKDF, per germline (reference sequence). There are 14 residues in the CDR3. Deletions cut 2 bases from V and 2 bases from J, with 10 bases between. Here the CDR3 reads CATSRRPTAYEQYF. In DNA, the CDR3 is TGTGCCACCAGCAGAAGACCGACAGCCTACGAGCAGTACTTC.

This chain connects TRBV19 to TRBJ2-4; 8 positions agree with TRBD2. Germline-derived CDR1 and CDR2 are LNHDA and SQIVND (reference sequence). This CDR3 is built from 15 residues. J was trimmed by 8 bases and V by 6 bases; bases with no gene match: 12. The CDR3: CASSPRGGGLDIQYF. The CDR3 DNA is TGTGCCAGTAGCCCACGGGGGGGAGGGTTAGACATTCAGTACTTC.

CDR3 nucleotide sequence: TGCGCCAGCAGCTCTAGCGGGAACCCCCTTGGCTACAATGAGCAGTTCTTC. This encodes CASSSSGNPLGYNEQFF. The chain joins TRBV5-1 to TRBJ2-1, with 9 bases aligning to TRBD2. The CDR3 covers 17 residues. From germline, CDR1 is SGHRS and CDR2 YFSETQ. The ends lost 3 bases at V and 3 bases at J; junction bases unmatched: 10.

This chain connects TRBV10-3 to TRBJ1-5; 7 bases fit TRBD1. V shed 6 bases, J shed 5 bases, and the junction held 4 bases outside the gene matches. From germline, CDR1 is ENHRY and CDR2 SYGVKD. The CDR3 spans 13 residues. The CDR3 loop reads CAIRRDRDQPQHF. The CDR3 DNA is TGTGCCATCAGACGAGACAGGGATCAGCCCCAGCATTTT.

The chain combines TRBV28 with TRBJ2-7; TRBD2 is a possible D gene (7 bases). Trimming removed 7 bases from V and 5 bases from J, with 12 bases in between. Germline V CDR1 and CDR2: MDHEN, SYDVKM. This CDR3 has 12 amino acids. Written as DNA, the CDR3 is TGTGCCAGCACCTCGGGGGGCCACGAGCAGTACTTC. It yields the protein CASTSGGHEQYF.

This clone has only a few counts. The chain couples TRBV28 to TRBJ1-2, with TRBD1 matching 8 bases. The CDR3 is 14 amino acids. V was pared by 2 bases and J by 7 bases, with 6 bases of the junction left unmatched. Germline assignment: CDR1 MDHEN and CDR2 SYDVKM. The DNA for the CDR3 is TGTGCCAGCAGTTTAATTGGTACAGGGGGTGGCTACACCTTC. This encodes CASSLIGTGGGYTF.